This T cell receptor beta chain was found in a study of T cells in Graves' hyperthyroidism and ophthalmopathy. Study findings and constraints: Ophthalmopathy was separated from stable hyperthyroidism by a 13 V-J model.

Germline-derived CDR1 and CDR2 are LGHDT and YNNKEL (reference sequence). V was shortened by 4 bases and J by 4 bases, with 19 bases between the two germline ends. The length of the CDR3 is 16 residues. Amplified TCR beta CDR3 regions derived from RNA transcripts. HTBI primers were the set used in a first-round RT-PCR of the TCR CDR3. Via MiXCR, TCRdb re-called the multiplex PCR reads, giving one row per CDR3 protein. Of about 59,000 distinct CDR3 sequences listed, approximately 53% are singletons. Remarks on this clonotype: Its target is unknown.

This TCR was recovered from a woman between 55 and 75 years old with Graves' ophthalmopathy. Sequencing was done on a sample of blood. The chain links TRBV3-1 to TRBJ1-1, with TRBD1 as a possible D gene (6 bases). The CDR3 DNA reads TGTGCCAGCAGCCCGGCCGGGGGCGCGAGTAGCACTGAAGCTTTCTTT. It encodes CASSPAGGASSTEAFF.